These 19 T cell receptor beta chains originate from one sample sequenced in a study of T cells after yellow fever vaccination. MiXCR was run by TCRdb on the 5' RACE reads, yielding one entry per CDR3 protein. This table holds over 150,000 distinct CDR3 sequences, roughly 6.2% found once. Sequenced material: CD4+ T cells sorted from PBMCs, taken on the day of the first yellow fever vaccination. These receptors were obtained from a young man who received the YFV17D yellow fever vaccine.

Note on this clonotype: A much larger clone sits a single nucleotide away, making a read error possible. The rearrangement uses TRBV5-1 and TRBJ2-3; 13 positions match TRBD2. The CDR3 contains 16 residues. The junction had 1 base not matched to a gene; V was cut back by 2 bases and J by 1 base. Germline loops: CDR1 SGHRS, CDR2 YFSETQ. CDR3 protein: CASSFGLAGGTDTQYF. The CDR3 DNA reads as TGCGCCAGCAGCTTTGGACTAGCGGGGGGCACAGATACGCAGTATTTT. The whole variable domain, remainder taken from reference TRBV5-1 and TRBJ2-3, is KAGVTQTPRYLIKTRGQQVTLSCSPISGHRSVSWYQQTPGQGLQFLFEYFSETQRNKGNFPGRFSGRQFSNSRSEMNVSTLELGDSALYLCASSFGLAGGTDTQYFGPGTRLTVL.

In its sample, this clonotype was seen many times. The chain uses TRBV20-1 and TRBJ1-1, with unresolved D. The length of the CDR3 is 13 residues. Germline V gene lookup returns CDR1 DFQATT and CDR2 SNEGSKA (reference sequence). The V gene lost 2 bases and the J gene lost 12 bases, with 19 bases spanning the gap. As DNA, the CDR3 is TGCAGTGCTAGAAGTAGGGCGTCGAATAGACCTTTCTTT. Translation gives CSARSRASNRPFF.

This clonotype was seen a few times. The V and J genes are TRBV11-2 and TRBJ2-5, with TRBD2 matching 9 bases. V shed 2 bases, J shed 0 bases, and the junction held 4 bases outside the gene matches. Germline CDR1 SGHAT, CDR2 FQNNGV. The CDR3 spans 16 residues. CDR3 amino acids: CASSLLRGGNQETQYF. The CDR3 DNA reads TGTGCCAGCAGCTTATTGCGGGGGGGAAACCAAGAGACCCAGTACTTC.

This clonotype has ten or more counts. The genes are TRBV12-3 or TRBV12-4 and TRBJ2-2; 9 bases fit TRBD1. The CDR3 contains 18 residues. Losses at the gene ends were 6 bases for V and 6 bases for J; bases not matched to a gene: 17. CDR3 sequence reads: CASRVSPTETGGPGELFF. The CDR3 DNA follows: TGTGCCAGCAGAGTTTCCCCTACGGAGACAGGGGGTCCCGGGGAGCTGTTTTTT.

This clonotype was counted ten times or more. V and J are TRBV20-1 and TRBJ2-7, with D possibly being TRBD1 (6 bases). The CDR3 is 13 amino acids. Trimming removed 5 bases at V and 3 bases at J, with 14 bases between. The germline V gene has CDR1 DFQATT and CDR2 SNEGSKA (reference sequence). CDR3 in amino acids: CSALRDTDYEQYF. Written as DNA, the CDR3 is TGCAGTGCTCTCCGGGACACCGACTACGAGCAGTACTTC.

V and J are TRBV18 and TRBJ1-2, with D possibly TRBD1 on 5 matching bases. Trimming removed 6 bases at V and 0 bases at J, with 5 bases between. There are 12 residues in the CDR3. Germline lookup yields CDR1 KGHSH and CDR2 LQKENI. CDR3 nucleotides: TGTGCCAGCTCGACAGCTAACTATGGCTACACCTTC. Its protein is CASSTANYGYTF.

This clonotype has more than one count but fewer than ten. V usage is TRBV28 and J usage is TRBJ1-1; D is perhaps TRBD1 (6 bases). CDR3 size: 12 residues. Trimming removed 3 bases from V and 7 bases from J, with 9 bases in between. The germline gives CDR1 MDHEN, CDR2 SYDVKM. CDR3 in amino acids: CASSFQGIEAFF. CDR3 sequence (DNA): TGTGCCAGCAGTTTTCAGGGGATTGAAGCTTTCTTT. The full variable domain, its missing parts supplied by reference TRBV28 and TRBJ1-1, is DVKVTQSSRYLVKRTGEKVFLECVQDMDHENMFWYRQDPGLGLRLIYFSYDVKMKEKGDIPEGYSVSREKKERFSLILESASTNQTSMYLCASSFQGIEAFFGQGTRLTVV.

This clonotype was counted between two and nine times. The V gene is TRBV27, the J gene TRBJ1-6; TRBD1 aligns across 10 bases. The CDR3 consists of 17 residues. Per the germline V gene, CDR1 is MNHEY and CDR2 is SMNVEV (reference sequence). Germline trimming cut 6 bases from V and 7 bases from J; bases unmatched to any gene: 12. CDR3: CASRPSIDRGRNSPLHF. CDR3 sequence (DNA): TGTGCCAGCAGGCCCAGCATCGACAGGGGGCGAAATTCACCCCTCCACTTT.

This clonotype was picked up many times. The chain carries TRBV7-2 and TRBJ1-1; 8 positions agree with TRBD1. Per germline, CDR1 SGHTA and CDR2 FQGNSA. The CDR3 spans 15 residues. J lost 0 bases, V lost 1 base, and 1 base had no gene match. CDR3 protein: CASSLGTGMNTEAFF. CDR3 bases: TGTGCCAGCAGCTTAGGGACAGGGATGAACACTGAAGCTTTCTTT.

This clonotype was seen a few times. This chain joins TRBV20-1 and TRBJ1-4; TRBD1 might be the D (6 bases). The germline gives CDR1 DFQATT, CDR2 SNEGSKA (reference sequence). Trimming took 3 bases from V and 7 from J, leaving 15 bases between them. The CDR3 extends over 14 amino acids. The CDR3 region is CSASRAQGSEKLFF. The CDR3 DNA sequence: TGCAGTGCTAGTAGGGCCCAGGGGAGTGAAAAACTGTTTTTT.

As regards this clonotype: A much larger clone is a single base away; this may be a read error. The chain joins TRBV6-2 or TRBV6-3 to TRBJ2-5; 7 nucleotides agree with TRBD2. This CDR3 is 15 amino acids long. In germline, CDR1 is MNHEY, CDR2 SVGEGT. V was clipped by 6 bases and J by 4 bases; unmatched bases: 11. CDR3 sequence (DNA): TGTGCCAGCAGCCGGACTAGGGAAGGCCTAGAGACCCAGTACTTC. Translation: CASSRTREGLETQYF.

This clonotype was detected ten times or more. This chain links TRBV5-1 with TRBJ1-2; D might be TRBD1 (6 bases). Germline V CDR1 and CDR2: SGHRS, YFSETQ. The CDR3 length is 14 residues. The V end was cut by 0 bases, the J end by 2 bases, with 8 bases between. The CDR3 is CASSLDRVNYGYTF. Written as DNA, the CDR3 is TGCGCCAGCAGCTTGGACAGGGTCAACTATGGCTACACCTTC.

In this sample, this clonotype turned up a few times. V and J are TRBV28 and TRBJ1-3; D is ambiguous. From germline, CDR1 is MDHEN and CDR2 SYDVKM. The CDR3 runs to 14 residues. Deletions cut 6 bases from V and 7 bases from J, with 16 bases between. The CDR3 spells CASSPHRQGNTIYF. DNA of the CDR3: TGTGCCAGCAGCCCCCATCGGCAAGGTAACACCATATATTTT.

This clonotype has a count of ten or more. V gene TRBV19 combines with J gene TRBJ2-7, with TRBD1 matching 7 bases. CDR1 and CDR2 (germline): LNHDA, SQIVND (reference sequence). The CDR3 runs 14 residues. V was clipped by 3 bases and J by 4 bases; unmatched bases: 6. This CDR3 is CASSIQDRSYEQYF. DNA of the CDR3: TGTGCCAGTAGTATCCAGGACAGGAGTTACGAGCAGTACTTC.

This clonotype was detected many times. V gene TRBV7-8 combines with J gene TRBJ2-1, with 9 positions matching TRBD2. Germline V gene lookup returns CDR1 SGHVS and CDR2 FQNEAQ. V was pared by 5 bases and J by 5 bases, with 13 bases of the junction left unmatched. The CDR3 runs to 17 residues. The CDR3 sequence is CASSPWWGLAFNNEQFF. The CDR3 DNA reads as TGTGCCAGCAGCCCTTGGTGGGGACTAGCATTTAACAATGAGCAGTTCTTC.

The chain couples TRBV20-1 to TRBJ1-3, with 9 bases that match TRBD1. There are 15 residues in the CDR3. Germline V lookup: CDR1 DFQATT, CDR2 SNEGSKA (reference sequence). With 1 base clipped from V and 3 bases from J, the junction kept 4 bases outside the gene matches. Written as DNA, the CDR3 is TGCAGTGCTAGAGCCGGACAGGGGTTTGGAAACACCATATATTTT. The encoded protein is CSARAGQGFGNTIYF.

This clonotype occurred a few times. The chain has TRBV5-1 and TRBJ2-3; D ambiguous. Trimming removed 1 base from V and 0 bases from J, with 12 bases in between. Germline lookup yields CDR1 SGHRS and CDR2 YFSETQ. This CDR3 has 16 residues. CDR3 coding DNA: TGCGCCAGCAGCTTGAGATTGGCGGAGAGCACAGATACGCAGTATTTT. Translated, it gives CASSLRLAESTDTQYF.

This clonotype was detected only a few times. The chain couples TRBV3-1 to TRBJ2-1; unclear D gene. Looked up from germline, CDR1 is LGHDT and CDR2 is YNNKEL (reference sequence). The V and J ends lost 0 bases and 2 bases respectively, with 8 bases between them. This CDR3 comprises 15 residues. The CDR3 nucleotides are TGTGCCAGCAGCCAAGACGTGGGGACCTACAATGAGCAGTTCTTC. It encodes CASSQDVGTYNEQFF.

This clonotype has a count of ten or more. V is TRBV25-1 and J is TRBJ1-4, with D hard to call. CDR3 length equals 15 residues. CDR1 and CDR2 (germline): MGHDK, SYGVNS. With 4 bases removed from V and 0 bases from J, the gap between germline ends came to 9 bases. CDR3 loop: CASSVRIATNEKLFF. As DNA, the CDR3 is TGTGCCAGCAGTGTCCGGATAGCAACTAATGAAAAACTGTTTTTT.